The clone carrying this TCR beta chain was seen a single time. The sample belongs to a study of control samples from healthy donors and cancer patients. The protocol was immunoSEQ multiplex PCR, while the TCRdb copy is restricted to in-frame clones and leaves out a portion. The table shows 40,000 to 50,000 clones, with roughly 65% occurring only once. The CDR3 is 15 amino acids. Between the trimmed V and J ends, which lost 1 base and 3 bases, there was a span of 9 bases. Germline loops: CDR1 MRHNA, CDR2 SNTAGT. This clonotype originated in a male donor with melanoma. This sequence joins TRBV6-4 and TRBJ1-4, with TRBD1 as a possible D gene (6 bases). The sample consisted of formalin-fixed, paraffin-embedded tissue. This chain's CDR3 is CASSDWGGSNEKLFF. The CDR3 DNA follows: TGTGCCAGCAGTGACTGGGGGGGCTCTAATGAAAAACTGTTTTTT.